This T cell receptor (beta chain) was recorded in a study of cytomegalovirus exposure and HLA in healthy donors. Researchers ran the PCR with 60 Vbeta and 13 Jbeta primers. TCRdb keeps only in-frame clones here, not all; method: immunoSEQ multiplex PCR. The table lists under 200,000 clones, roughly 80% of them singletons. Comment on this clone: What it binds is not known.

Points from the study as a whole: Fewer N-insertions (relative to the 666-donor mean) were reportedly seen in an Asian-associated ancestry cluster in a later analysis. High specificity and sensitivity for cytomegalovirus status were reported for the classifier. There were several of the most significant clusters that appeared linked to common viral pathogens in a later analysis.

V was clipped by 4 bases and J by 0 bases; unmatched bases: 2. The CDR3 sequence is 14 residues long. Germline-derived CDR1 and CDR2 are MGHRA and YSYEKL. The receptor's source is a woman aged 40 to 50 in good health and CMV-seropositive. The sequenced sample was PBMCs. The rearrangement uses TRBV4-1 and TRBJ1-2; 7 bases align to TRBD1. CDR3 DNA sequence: TGCGCCAGCAGCCCCGGGACAGCTAACTATGGCTACACCTTC. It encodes CASSPGTANYGYTF.